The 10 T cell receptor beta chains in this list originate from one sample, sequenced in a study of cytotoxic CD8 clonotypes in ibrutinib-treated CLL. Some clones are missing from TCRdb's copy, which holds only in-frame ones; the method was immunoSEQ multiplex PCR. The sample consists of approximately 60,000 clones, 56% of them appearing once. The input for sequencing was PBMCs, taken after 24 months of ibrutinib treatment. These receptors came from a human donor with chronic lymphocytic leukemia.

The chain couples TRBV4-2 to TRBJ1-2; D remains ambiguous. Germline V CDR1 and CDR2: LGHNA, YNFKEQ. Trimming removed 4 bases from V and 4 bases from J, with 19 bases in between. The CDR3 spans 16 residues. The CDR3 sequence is CASSLITGIQSYGYTF. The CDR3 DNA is TGTGCCAGCAGCCTGATTACCGGAATACAGTCCTATGGCTACACCTTC.

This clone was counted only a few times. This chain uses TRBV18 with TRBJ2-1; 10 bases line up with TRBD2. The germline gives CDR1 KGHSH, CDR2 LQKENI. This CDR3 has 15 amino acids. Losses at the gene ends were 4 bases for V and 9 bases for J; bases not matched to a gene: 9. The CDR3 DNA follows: TGTGCCAGCTCACGTTCCCAGCGGGGGGGCACTGAGCAGTTCTTC. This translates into CASSRSQRGGTEQFF.

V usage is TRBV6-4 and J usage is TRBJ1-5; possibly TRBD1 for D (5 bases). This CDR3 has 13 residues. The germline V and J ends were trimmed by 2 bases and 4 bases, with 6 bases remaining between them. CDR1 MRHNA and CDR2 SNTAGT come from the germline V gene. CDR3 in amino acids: CASSDGGNQPQHF. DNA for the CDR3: TGTGCCAGCAGTGACGGGGGGAATCAGCCCCAGCATTTT.

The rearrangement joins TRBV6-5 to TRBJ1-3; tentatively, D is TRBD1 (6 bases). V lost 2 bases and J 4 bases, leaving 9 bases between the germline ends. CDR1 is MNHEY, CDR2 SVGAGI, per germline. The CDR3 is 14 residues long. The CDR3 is CASSYGTPGNTIYF. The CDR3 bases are TGTGCCAGCAGTTACGGGACACCAGGAAACACCATATATTTT.

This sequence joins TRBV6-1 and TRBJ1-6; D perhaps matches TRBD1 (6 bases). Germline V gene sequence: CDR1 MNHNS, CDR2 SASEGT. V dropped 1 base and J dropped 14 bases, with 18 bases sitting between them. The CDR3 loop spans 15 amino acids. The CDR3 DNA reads TGTGCCAGCAGTGAAGGGGGGGGCGGGCATCCATCCCTCCACTTT. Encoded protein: CASSEGGGGHPSLHF.

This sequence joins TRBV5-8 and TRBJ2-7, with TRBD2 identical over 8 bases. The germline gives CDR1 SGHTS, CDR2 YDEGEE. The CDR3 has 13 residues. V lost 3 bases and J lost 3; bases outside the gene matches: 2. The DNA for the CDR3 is TGTGCCAGCAGCTGGGGGACTAGCTACGAGCAGTACTTC. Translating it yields CASSWGTSYEQYF.

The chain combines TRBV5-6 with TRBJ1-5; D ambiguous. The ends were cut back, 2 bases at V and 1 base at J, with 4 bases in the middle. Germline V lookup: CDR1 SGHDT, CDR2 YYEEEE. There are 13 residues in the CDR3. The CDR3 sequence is CASSFRSNQPQHF. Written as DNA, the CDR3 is TGTGCCAGCAGCTTCCGGAGCAATCAGCCCCAGCATTTT.

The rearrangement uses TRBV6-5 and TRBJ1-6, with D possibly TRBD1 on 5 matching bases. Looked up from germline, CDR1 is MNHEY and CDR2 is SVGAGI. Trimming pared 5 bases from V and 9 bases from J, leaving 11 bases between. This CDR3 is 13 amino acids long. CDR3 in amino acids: CASSETGISPLHF. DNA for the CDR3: TGTGCCAGCAGTGAAACAGGAATTTCACCCCTCCACTTT.

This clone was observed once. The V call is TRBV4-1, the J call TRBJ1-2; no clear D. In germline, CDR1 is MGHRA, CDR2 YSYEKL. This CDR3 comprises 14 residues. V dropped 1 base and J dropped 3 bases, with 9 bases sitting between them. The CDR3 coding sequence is TGCGCCAGCAGCCAAGGGCAAAAAGACTATGGCTACACCTTC. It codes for CASSQGQKDYGYTF.

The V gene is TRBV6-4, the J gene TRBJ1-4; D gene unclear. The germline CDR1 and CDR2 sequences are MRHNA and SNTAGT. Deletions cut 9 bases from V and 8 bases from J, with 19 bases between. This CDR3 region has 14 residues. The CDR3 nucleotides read TGTGCCAGAAAAGAGGGCAGGTTGGTCGAAAAACTGTTTTTT. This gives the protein CARKEGRLVEKLFF.